The 26 T cell receptor beta chains presented below share a single source sample, sequenced in a study of cytomegalovirus exposure and HLA in healthy donors. Amplification used 60 Vbeta primers and 13 Jbeta primers. TCRdb's table, derived via immunoSEQ multiplex PCR, lists solely in-frame clones and lacks some. The table includes 150,000 to 200,000 clones, about 70% detected once. Sequencing used PBMCs. These TCRs come from a young man in good health and CMV-seropositive.

This chain connects TRBV28 to TRBJ2-7; a weak D match, TRBD2 (6 bases). The length of the CDR3 is 12 residues. CDR1 MDHEN and CDR2 SYDVKM come from the germline V gene. Trimming shortened V by 7 bases and J by 2 bases, and 9 bases separated the two germline ends. The CDR3 sequence: CASTTSPYEQYF. The DNA for the CDR3 is TGTGCCAGCACAACTAGCCCCTACGAGCAGTACTTC.

This clone has only a few counts. The chain employs TRBV30 and TRBJ1-1; D possibly corresponds to TRBD1 (5 bases). CDR3 length: 13 amino acids. V gave up 3 bases and J gave up 4 bases, with 12 bases separating them. Looked up from germline, CDR1 is GTSNPN and CDR2 is SVGIG (reference sequence). As DNA, the CDR3 is TGTGCCTGGAGGGGGGGAGCGGGCACTGAAGCTTTCTTT. Translating gives CAWRGGAGTEAFF.

This clone turned up a few times. V and J are TRBV6-1 and TRBJ2-7, with D unclear. The germline gives CDR1 MNHNS, CDR2 SASEGT. V lost 8 bases and J lost 0, with 11 bases in between. The CDR3 totals 13 residues. The CDR3 spells CASGPVDSYEQYF. The CDR3 nucleotides are TGTGCCAGCGGCCCAGTCGACTCCTACGAGCAGTACTTC.

Remarks on this clone: One end of the junction varies from germline; a read error may be responsible. Within the sample, other DNA sequences also encode this same CDR3. The rearrangement uses TRBV19 and TRBJ1-2, with D possibly matching TRBD1 (6 bases). Per germline, CDR1 LNHDA and CDR2 SQIVND (reference sequence). This CDR3 has 14 residues. The CDR3 region has the DNA TGCGCCAGTAATACTGCGGGGGGCCCGTATGGCTACACCTTC. Translation gives CASNTAGGPYGYTF.

CDR3 in amino acids: CASSTLAGGPSDTQYF. The CDR3 DNA is TGTGCCAGCAGTACCCTAGCGGGAGGGCCCTCAGATACGCAGTATTTT. The J gene is TRBJ2-3, the V gene TRBV6-6; 12 bases line up with TRBD2. J gave up 4 bases and V 5 bases, and 7 bases lay outside the gene matches. The germline CDR1 and CDR2 sequences are MNHNY and SVGAGI (reference sequence). The CDR3 covers 16 residues.

The chain combines TRBV30 with TRBJ1-4; no firm D call. This CDR3 has 11 residues. The V end lost 3 bases, the J end lost 10 bases, and 9 bases lay between the germline ends. Germline CDR1 is GTSNPN and CDR2 is SVGIG (reference sequence). The CDR3 DNA reads as TGTGCCTGGAGCGAGGAGGGAAAACTGTTTTTT. Translation: CAWSEEGKLFF.

This chain links TRBV19 with TRBJ2-1; possibly TRBD2 for D (7 bases). V was clipped by 6 bases and J by 5 bases, with 14 bases between them. Per germline, CDR1 LNHDA and CDR2 SQIVND (reference sequence). The CDR3 has 14 amino acids. The CDR3 is CASRSRGGDNEQFF. In nucleotides, the CDR3 is TGTGCCAGTAGGTCGAGGGGGGGAGACAATGAGCAGTTCTTC.

The chain has TRBV28 and TRBJ2-7; the match to TRBD2 covers 12 bases. The CDR3 totals 17 residues. V was pared by 8 bases and J by 2 bases, with 13 bases of the junction left unmatched. In germline, CDR1 is MDHEN, CDR2 SYDVKM. CDR3 DNA: TGTGCCAGCGCACAACTAGCGGGAGGTCCAGGAGCCTACGAGCAGTACTTC. The encoded protein is CASAQLAGGPGAYEQYF.

The count of this clone is one. The rearrangement links TRBV7-6 to TRBJ2-1; D not resolved. Per germline, CDR1 SGHVS and CDR2 FNYEAQ. The CDR3 is made up of 14 amino acids. Trimming left V 3 bases short and J 3 bases short, with 9 bases between. The CDR3 reads CASSLQPGYNEQFF. The CDR3 nucleotides read TGTGCCAGCAGCTTGCAACCGGGCTACAATGAGCAGTTCTTC.

This clone came up a few times. This chain connects TRBV27 to TRBJ1-6; a possible D gene is TRBD1 (5 bases). This CDR3 has 15 amino acids. The V and J ends lost 6 bases and 7 bases respectively, with 16 bases between them. Germline assignment: CDR1 MNHEY and CDR2 SMNVEV (reference sequence). The CDR3 sequence is CASSSNMAGNSPLHF. CDR3 coding DNA: TGTGCCAGCAGCTCAAATATGGCAGGGAATTCACCCCTCCACTTT.

The V gene is TRBV5-1, the J gene TRBJ2-3; D is unclear. V lost 1 base and J 5 bases, leaving 8 bases between the germline ends. The CDR3 length is 13 residues. The germline V gene encodes CDR1 SGHRS and CDR2 YFSETQ. The CDR3 reads CASSLRSGDTQYF. CDR3 DNA: TGCGCCAGCAGCTTGCGCAGTGGAGATACGCAGTATTTT. Filled out from reference TRBV5-1 and TRBJ2-3, the complete variable domain reads KAGVTQTPRYLIKTRGQQVTLSCSPISGHRSVSWYQQTPGQGLQFLFEYFSETQRNKGNFPGRFSGRQFSNSRSEMNVSTLELGDSALYLCASSLRSGDTQYFGPGTRLTVL.

The genes are TRBV9 and TRBJ2-7; 7 nucleotides align to TRBD1. The junction had 4 bases not matched to a gene; V was cut back by 3 bases and J by 1 base. Germline-derived CDR1 and CDR2 are SGDLS and YYNGEE. The CDR3 spans 14 residues. The CDR3, as DNA: TGTGCCAGCAGCGCGACAGGGACATCCTACGAGCAGTACTTC. Protein sequence: CASSATGTSYEQYF.

This chain joins TRBV30 and TRBJ2-1; D is perhaps TRBD2 (6 bases). V lost 3 bases and J 10 bases, leaving 13 bases between the germline ends. Germline V CDR1 and CDR2: GTSNPN, SVGIG (reference sequence). This CDR3 is built from 12 residues. The DNA for the CDR3 is TGTGCCTGGAGACCCAGGGAGGTCGAGCAGTTCTTC. Its translation: CAWRPREVEQFF.

The V and J genes are TRBV30 and TRBJ2-7, with 7 bases matching TRBD1. The germline V gene encodes CDR1 GTSNPN and CDR2 SVGIG (reference sequence). Trimming removed 0 bases from V and 2 bases from J; junction bases left unmatched: 4. The CDR3 is 14 amino acids. The CDR3 region has the DNA TGTGCCTGGAGTGTACGGCAGGGGGCCTACGAGCAGTACTTC. It translates to CAWSVRQGAYEQYF. Based on the CDR3 plus reference TRBV30 and TRBJ2-7, the full variable domain is SQTIHQWPATLVQPVGSPLSLECTVEGTSNPNLYWYRQAAGRGLQLLFYSVGIGQISSEVPQNLSASRPQDRQFILSSKKLLLSDSGFYLCAWSVRQGAYEQYFGPGTRLTVT.

V is TRBV5-1 and J is TRBJ2-7, with 7 bases fitting TRBD2. The germline V gene encodes CDR1 SGHRS and CDR2 YFSETQ. V gave up 0 bases and J gave up 0 bases; unmatched junction bases: 18. The CDR3 loop spans 20 amino acids. CDR3 coding DNA: TGCGCCAGCAGCTTGGCTACGCTAAGGGGCGGGAGAGGTCCCTCCTACGAGCAGTACTTC. As protein: CASSLATLRGGRGPSYEQYF.

In its sample, this clone was seen a few times. The rearrangement joins TRBV5-4 to TRBJ2-3; 8 positions match TRBD1. J was trimmed by 3 bases and V by 9 bases; bases with no gene match: 3. CDR1 is SGHNT and CDR2 is YYREEE in the germline V gene (reference sequence). CDR3 size: 12 residues. The chain's CDR3 is CAIDRGTDTQYF. In DNA form, the CDR3 reads TGTGCCATAGACAGGGGAACAGATACGCAGTATTTT.

The rearrangement links TRBV2 to TRBJ2-7; D is ambiguous. The CDR3 totals 11 residues. Germline V lookup: CDR1 SNHLY, CDR2 FYNNEI. V lost 6 bases to trimming and J lost 4 bases, with 7 bases between them. In DNA form, the CDR3 reads TGTGCCAGCAGAAATTTATACGAGCAGTACTTC. It specifies CASRNLYEQYF.

This chain links TRBV18 with TRBJ1-4, with 7 bases lining up with TRBD1. The CDR3 sequence is 16 residues long. CDR1 is KGHSH, CDR2 LQKENI, per germline. Trimming cost V 2 bases and J 3 bases; bases outside gene matches: 6. Here the CDR3 DNA reads TGTGCCAGCTCACCATCAACAGGGGATGCTAATGAAAAACTGTTTTTT. Protein: CASSPSTGDANEKLFF.

The chain links TRBV10-3 to TRBJ2-7; 7 bases are shared with TRBD2. Germline loops: CDR1 ENHRY, CDR2 SYGVKD. Germline trimming cut 6 bases from V and 3 bases from J; bases unmatched to any gene: 5. The CDR3 loop spans 13 amino acids. DNA for the CDR3: TGTGCCATCAGCCGGGAGGACTTCTACGAGCAGTACTTC. It yields the protein CAISREDFYEQYF.

This clone was found a few times. The rearrangement uses TRBV11-3 and TRBJ2-6; 7 nucleotides match TRBD1. This CDR3 has 18 amino acids. J was trimmed by 0 bases and V by 5 bases; bases with no gene match: 10. Germline V gene lookup returns CDR1 SGHNT and CDR2 YENEEA. CDR3 in amino acids: CASSHVTGVLSGANVLTF. CDR3 DNA sequence: TGTGCCAGCAGCCATGTTACAGGGGTCCTCTCTGGGGCCAACGTCCTGACTTTC.

In this sample, this clone turned up once. CDR3 in DNA: TGTGCCAGCAGTTCCGACAGGGGTTCCCCGTACAATGAGCAGTTCTTC. Translation: CASSSDRGSPYNEQFF. V and J are TRBV13 and TRBJ2-1, with TRBD1 matching over 8 bases. The germline V gene has CDR1 PRHDT and CDR2 FYEKMQ (reference sequence). The CDR3 sequence is 16 residues long. The ends lost 6 bases at V and 4 bases at J; junction bases unmatched: 11.

The rearrangement joins TRBV4-1 to TRBJ2-4; D ambiguous. V was trimmed by 1 base and J by 7 bases, leaving 14 bases between them. Germline lookup yields CDR1 MGHRA and CDR2 YSYEKL. The CDR3 totals 15 residues. This CDR3 is CASSQVLEDGNIQYF. In DNA form, the CDR3 reads TGCGCCAGCAGCCAAGTGCTCGAGGATGGGAACATTCAGTACTTC.

This chain uses TRBV4-1 with TRBJ1-3; 12 bases are a match to TRBD1. Germline V lookup: CDR1 MGHRA, CDR2 YSYEKL. The J segment lost 0 bases and the V segment lost 4 bases, leaving 10 bases of the junction unmatched. This CDR3 comprises 19 residues. CDR3 DNA sequence: TGCGCCAGCAGCCTACGTGGGACAGGGGGCCCCAGCTCTGGAAACACCATATATTTT. Its translation is CASSLRGTGGPSSGNTIYF.

This sequence joins TRBV28 and TRBJ2-5; 9 bases line up with TRBD2. V trimming: 5 bases; J trimming: 4 bases; junction bases outside the gene matches: 11. The germline CDR1 and CDR2 sequences are MDHEN and SYDVKM. CDR3 size: 16 residues. This CDR3 reads CASSPYASGRRETQYF. The CDR3 DNA follows: TGTGCCAGCAGTCCCTACGCGAGCGGGAGGAGAGAGACCCAGTACTTC.

CDR3 sequence: CASSPPHRVLYGYTF. For the CDR3, the DNA is TGTGCCAGCTCACCACCGCACAGGGTGCTCTATGGCTACACCTTC. The genes are TRBV18 and TRBJ1-2, with D possibly matching TRBD1 (6 bases). The germline V gene encodes CDR1 KGHSH and CDR2 LQKENI. The ends were cut back, 0 bases at V and 4 bases at J, with 12 bases in the middle. The CDR3 runs 15 residues. Filled out from reference TRBV18 and TRBJ1-2, the complete variable domain reads NAGVMQNPRHLVRRRGQEARLRCSPMKGHSHVYWYRQLPEEGLKFMVYLQKENIIDESGMPKERFSAEFPKEGPSILRIQQVVRGDSAAYFCASSPPHRVLYGYTFGSGTRLTVV.

The chain joins TRBV5-1 to TRBJ1-2; the match to TRBD1 covers 8 bases. V was pared by 4 bases and J by 4 bases, with 9 bases of the junction left unmatched. Germline V gene data show CDR1 as SGHRS and CDR2 as YFSETQ. The CDR3 is 15 residues long. The CDR3 bases are TGCGCCAGCAGCCCCGGACAGGGACGAAGCTATGGCTACACCTTC. Protein sequence: CASSPGQGRSYGYTF. The full variable domain, rest sourced from reference TRBV5-1 and TRBJ1-2, is KAGVTQTPRYLIKTRGQQVTLSCSPISGHRSVSWYQQTPGQGLQFLFEYFSETQRNKGNFPGRFSGRQFSNSRSEMNVSTLELGDSALYLCASSPGQGRSYGYTFGSGTRLTVV.